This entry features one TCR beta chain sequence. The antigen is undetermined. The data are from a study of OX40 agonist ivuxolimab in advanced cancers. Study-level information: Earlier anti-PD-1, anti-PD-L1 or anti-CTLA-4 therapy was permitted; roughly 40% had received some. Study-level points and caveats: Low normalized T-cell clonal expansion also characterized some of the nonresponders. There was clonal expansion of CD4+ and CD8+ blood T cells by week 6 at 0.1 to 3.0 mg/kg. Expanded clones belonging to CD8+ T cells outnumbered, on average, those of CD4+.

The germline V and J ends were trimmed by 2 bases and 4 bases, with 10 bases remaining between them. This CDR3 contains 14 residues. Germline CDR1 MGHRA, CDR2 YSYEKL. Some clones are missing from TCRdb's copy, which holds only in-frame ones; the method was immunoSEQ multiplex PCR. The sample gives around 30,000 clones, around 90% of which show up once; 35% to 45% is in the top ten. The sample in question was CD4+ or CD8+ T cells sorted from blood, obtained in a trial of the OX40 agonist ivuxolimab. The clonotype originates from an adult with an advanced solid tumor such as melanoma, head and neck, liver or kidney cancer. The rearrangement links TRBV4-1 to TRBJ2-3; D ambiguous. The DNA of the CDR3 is TGCGCCAGCAGCCAACCCCCGTCCCCAGATACGCAGTATTTT. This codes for CASSQPPSPDTQYF.